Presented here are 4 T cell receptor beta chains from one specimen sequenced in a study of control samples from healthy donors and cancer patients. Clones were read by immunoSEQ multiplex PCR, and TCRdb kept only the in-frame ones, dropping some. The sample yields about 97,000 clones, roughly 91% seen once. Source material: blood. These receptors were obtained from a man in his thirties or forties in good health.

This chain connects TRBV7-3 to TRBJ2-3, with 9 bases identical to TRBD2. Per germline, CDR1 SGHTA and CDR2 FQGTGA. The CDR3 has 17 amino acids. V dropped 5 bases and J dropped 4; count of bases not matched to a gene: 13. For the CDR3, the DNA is TGTGCCAGCAGCGCAAAGGGAGCGGGGGGCCGCTCAGATACGCAGTATTTT. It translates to CASSAKGAGGRSDTQYF.

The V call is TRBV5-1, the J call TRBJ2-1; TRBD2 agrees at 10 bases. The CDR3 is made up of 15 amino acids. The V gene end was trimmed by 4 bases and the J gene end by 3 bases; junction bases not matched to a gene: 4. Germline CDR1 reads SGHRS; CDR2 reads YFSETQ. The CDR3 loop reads CASSGSSGSYNEQFF. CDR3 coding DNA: TGCGCCAGCAGCGGGTCTAGCGGGAGCTACAATGAGCAGTTCTTC.

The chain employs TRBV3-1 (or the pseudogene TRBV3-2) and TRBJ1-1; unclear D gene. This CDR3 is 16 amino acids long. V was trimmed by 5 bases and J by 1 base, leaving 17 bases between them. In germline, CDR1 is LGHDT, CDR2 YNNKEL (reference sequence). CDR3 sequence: CASSTAGSLGNTEAFF. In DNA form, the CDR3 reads TGTGCCAGCAGCACCGCCGGGAGCCTTGGGAACACTGAAGCTTTCTTT.

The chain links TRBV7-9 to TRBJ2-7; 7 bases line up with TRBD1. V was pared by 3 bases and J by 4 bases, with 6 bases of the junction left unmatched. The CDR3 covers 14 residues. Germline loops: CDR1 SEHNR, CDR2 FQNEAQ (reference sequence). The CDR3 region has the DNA TGTGCCAGCAGCTTCCGGGACAGACCTTACGAGCAGTACTTC. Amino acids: CASSFRDRPYEQYF.